These T cell receptor beta chains were read from a single sample in a study of low-dose radiotherapy and immunotherapy resistance in tumors. TCRdb fed the reads into MiXCR, producing one record per CDR3 protein. The sample consists of around 80,000 distinct CDR3 sequences, 15% to 20% of them appearing once. The source was PBMCs, collected after low-dose radiotherapy plus immunotherapy. Receptors were obtained from a male donor with prostate cancer. CDR3s include the opening cysteine and the closing phenylalanine or tryptophan.

CASSQEGGRAHEQYF,TRBV3-1,TRBJ2-7
CAINGAGGLYEQYF,TRBV28,TRBJ2-7
CASSQDSGNNEQFF,TRBV4-1,TRBJ2-1
CASSPATSGSSYEQYF,TRBV5-1,TRBJ2-7
CASSPRPGTEYGYTF,TRBV18,TRBJ1-2
CASSLYGLQEGANTGELFF,TRBV27,TRBJ2-2
CAWSVGGNTIYF,TRBV30,TRBJ1-3
CASSSKGTRYDTQYF,TRBV7-2,TRBJ2-3
CASSISGRKDEQFF,TRBV7-2,TRBJ2-1
CASSSPASASHEQFF,TRBV27,TRBJ2-1
CATSRDSWGTYNEQFF,TRBV15,TRBJ2-1
CSAPFTGRDEKLFF,TRBV20-1,TRBJ1-4
CASSKGTSTDTQYF,TRBV3-1,TRBJ2-3
CASTATSGSRDTQYF,TRBV2,TRBJ2-3
CSARDLGAGEDEKLFF,TRBV20-1,TRBJ1-4
CASSGGGGTDTQYF,TRBV5-4,TRBJ2-3
CARSWGQGNTDTQYF,TRBV5-3,TRBJ2-3
CASTPSSGREGEQFF,TRBV12-3/TRBV12-4,TRBJ2-1
CASSRLPRASGELFF,TRBV4-2,TRBJ2-2
CASSPFQGVGEAFF,TRBV3-1,TRBJ1-1
CASSSPISGLGYGYTF,TRBV27,TRBJ1-2
CASSLATSGLNEQYF,TRBV5-4,TRBJ2-7
CSARVQGVSGANVLTF,TRBV20-1,TRBJ2-6
CASSILLGALEQYF,TRBV28,TRBJ2-7
CAISSAGQGREQYF,TRBV6-2/TRBV6-3,TRBJ2-7
CSATKAGIGYEQYF,TRBV20-1,TRBJ2-7
CASSLQGKGTEAFF,TRBV19,TRBJ1-1
CASSFRGYQETQYF,TRBV28,TRBJ2-5
CASSQGQGSNQPQHF,TRBV3-1,TRBJ1-5
CASSQNSRGSPLHF,TRBV14,TRBJ1-6
CASSISGGGTSYEQYF,TRBV7-9,TRBJ2-7
CASSQGRQGKAKNIQYF,TRBV4-1,TRBJ2-4
CASSRDTLSTDTQYF,TRBV5-4,TRBJ2-3
CASSRSGGETQYF,TRBV28,TRBJ2-5
CASSPLSPLSGGSYNEQFF,TRBV18,TRBJ2-1
CASSSGLAGPSDIQYF,TRBV7-2,TRBJ2-4
CASRGTYYGYTF,TRBV28,TRBJ1-2
CSAWPSGGQETQYF,TRBV20-1,TRBJ2-5
CATSGLTGATGELFF,TRBV15,TRBJ2-2
CASSQAAGNEKLFF,TRBV4-3,TRBJ1-4
CASSLVVGPGNTIYF,TRBV5-1,TRBJ1-3
CASSQDTMGWAF,TRBV3-1,TRBJ1-2
CASSLAREAETQYF,TRBV7-2,TRBJ2-5
CASSTGQGGSTYSYEQYF,TRBV5-5,TRBJ2-7
CASSLEGQGGYF,TRBV5-4,TRBJ2-7
CSASWTGGSYQPQHF,TRBV20-1,TRBJ1-5
CASSRSGSGGGSNYEQYF,TRBV7-9,TRBJ2-7
CASSTAGTAYEQYF,TRBV12-3/TRBV12-4,TRBJ2-7
CASSFPTSGANTGELFF,TRBV7-2,TRBJ2-2